This paragraph reports one T cell receptor (beta chain). In the original processing: Reference gene primer amplification yielded estimated nucleated cell counts. Libraries were prepared by immunoSEQ multiplex PCR; TCRdb keeps only in-frame clonotypes and omits some of them. The V and J calls and clone size come from that table; D and trimming were worked out from the DNA. The data contain more than 300,000 clones, 90% of them singletons. Participant-given clinical history determined each cohort assignment. People in the exposed group encountered a COVID-19 case within 2 weeks before entering the study. The data derive from a study of blood T cell repertoires in COVID-19. Across the study: Acute and convalescent COVID-19 samples came from the United States, Italy and Spain.

V lost 2 bases and J lost 0, with 8 bases in between. The germline V gene has CDR1 MGHRA and CDR2 YSYEKL. This CDR3 is built from 15 residues. The sample comprised PBMCs or T cells enriched from blood (not recorded which). The TCR was taken from a woman aged 25 to 39 who had been exposed to COVID-19. The J gene is TRBJ1-5, the V gene TRBV4-1; D ambiguous. The chain's CDR3 is CASSQTPYSNQPQHF. In DNA, the CDR3 is TGCGCCAGCAGCCAAACCCCCTATAGCAATCAGCCCCAGCATTTT.